One T cell receptor beta chain is described in this entry. Its antigen specificity is not known. The input lacks base qualities; no much larger clone sits a single base away. This entry belongs to a study of CD8 T cells in ankylosing spondylitis (TCRdb year 2017). About the full investigation: The study profiled T cell receptor beta repertoires in healthy donors and ankylosing spondylitis patients to find disease-linked TCR variants. The full study cohort comprised 25 or so ankylosing spondylitis patients and approximately 100 healthy donors. Peripheral blood was sampled, and synovial fluid was additionally collected from ankylosing spondylitis patients.

Study-level results and caveats: Blood from ankylosing spondylitis patients appeared to be characterized by a TCR beta motif made up of under ten highly homologous amino acid variants. Some of the motif variants had been reported before in the synovial fluid and blood of reactive arthritis patients, a finding that suggests common disease-initiation mechanisms. The disease-linked clones were reported to be significantly enriched in matched synovial fluid samples from ankylosing spondylitis patients. The disease-linked clones had a CD8+ phenotype and were found at relatively low frequencies in peripheral blood.

In the germline V gene, CDR1 corresponds to MDHEN and CDR2 to SYDVKM. Unmatched junction bases come to 6, with V trimmed by 6 bases and J by 7 bases. The CDR3, from cysteine to phenylalanine, totals 13 residues. The kept DNA is CDR3 alone, 39 bases in frame from the first base. The sample was run on an Illumina MiSeq. Quantitative 5'-RACE with molecular barcodes was the method used to prepare the TCR beta libraries. Turning to the authors' computational methods: A new computational method based on a probabilistic model of VDJ rearrangement was used to identify disease-linked TCR variants. Starting from the raw public reads, TCRdb applied fastp trimming at Q25, assembled clones with MiXCR and retained in-frame beta chains. Rows with a matching CDR3 protein are joined into one entry that keeps the most common DNA and genes. None of the V and J calls come from the authors' own analysis; TCRdb made them. Across this sample there are about 24,000 distinct CDR3 sequences, with about a sixth seen only once. The leading ten clones occupy around 28% of the sample.

This chain is built from TRBV28 and TRBJ1-1, and TRBD1 aligns with 9 junction nucleotides. The sequenced sample consisted of blood. This sequence was found in a male donor with ankylosing spondylitis or in good health (not recorded which). The CDR3 region: CASSLRTGVEAFF. The DNA sequence is given as TGTGCCAGCAGCCTTAGGACAGGGGTTGAAGCTTTCTTT. With the portions outside the CDR3 filled from the reference TRBV28 and TRBJ1-1 genes, the complete variable region becomes DVKVTQSSRYLVKRTGEKVFLECVQDMDHENMFWYRQDPGLGLRLIYFSYDVKMKEKGDIPEGYSVSREKKERFSLILESASTNQTSMYLCASSLRTGVEAFFGQGTRLTVV.